This paragraph covers one TCR beta chain sequence. The antigen is unknown. The germline gene is not matched at one end of the junction; a read error may be the cause. Primers: 60 Vbeta forward and 13 Jbeta reverse. TCRdb's table, derived via immunoSEQ multiplex PCR, lists solely in-frame clones and lacks some. The repertoire table contains some 70,000 clones. The data are from a study of cytomegalovirus exposure and HLA in healthy donors. Study summary: Among roughly 190 million T cells, an earlier analysis found roughly 100 million unique TCR beta sequences.

General observations from the study: Confirmation was obtained in vitro that a few CMV-associated chains are specific for CMV antigens. Reportedly, cytomegalovirus status was diagnosed with high sensitivity and specificity.

The CDR3 has 10 residues. CDR1 is MNHEY and CDR2 is SVGAGI in the germline V gene. Among the donors, all were healthy bone marrow donors. Sequencing input: PBMCs. The chain is built from TRBV6-5 and TRBJ2-7; TRBD1 or TRBD2 may be the D gene (5 bases each). This sequence originates from a man aged 40-49 years in good health and CMV-seronegative. The CDR3 DNA sequence: TGTGCCGGCAGGGAGAGTGAGCAGTACTTC. It specifies CAGRESEQYF.